This section outlines one TCR beta chain sequence together with its context. Its antigen remains unidentified. No clone much larger than this one lies a single base away; base qualities are absent. The donors were healthy, HIV-negative adults who had no recently reported acute infections or vaccinations. Every donor was a Caucasian adult residing in Nashville, Tennessee, USA. CD4+ T cells were enriched through magnetic negative selection, after which naive cells were positively selected on CD45RA and the remaining negative fraction served as the memory subset. Blood was obtained by leukapheresis, after which PBMCs were separated by Ficoll-Histopaque density gradient centrifugation and cryopreserved in liquid nitrogen vapor phase. Analytical flow cytometry was used to check the purity and quantity of every magnetically sorted T cell population. Genomic DNA was isolated from each sorted fraction and quantified by UV absorbance on a Nanodrop 2000c.

This record comes from a study of shared clonotypes between healthy human individuals (dated by TCRdb to 2020 to 2022). In the study overall: Three men and two women, aged 18 to 49 years, made up the cohort. For each donor, CD4 naive and CD4 memory were each run on three plates, CD8 naive on two plates, and CD8 memory on one plate. The study deeply sequenced blood TCR repertoires of about five healthy adults to estimate repertoire size and the extent of clonotype sharing between individuals. To increase sequencing depth and limit assay-specific biases, different laboratories used diverse techniques to prepare libraries and sequence TCR repertoires. Per donor, leukapheresis produced somewhere between about 0.85 and 8.9 billion PBMCs. General study outcomes and caveats: The genetic and exposure-history diversity represented was limited by the small number of donors. Pairwise subsampling led to the expectation that sequencing depth would affect the degree of clonotype sharing among donors. Higher generation probabilities were observed for clonotypes shared by all four sorted-subset donors than for non-shared clonotypes. Sampling was restricted to blood, and TCR repertoires in tissues likely differ from the TCR repertoires found in blood. Rarefaction of sorted-subset datasets indicated incomplete sequencing despite the large sequencing depth. Naive subsets generally had larger estimated clonotype richness than memory subsets. Around 5.4% of naive CD4, around 3.5% of naive CD8, 2% to 2.5% of memory CD4, and 0.35% to 0.5% of memory CD8 clonotypes were shared across a few donors.

Using the deep immunoSEQ assay, multiplex PCR amplified TCR CDR3 regions from genomic DNA. Extracted genomic DNA from each cell subset was distributed evenly across all wells of several immunoSEQ 96-well plates, and each plate was treated as a replicate. For sorted subsets, around 200 ng genomic DNA, equal to 25,000 to 35,000 T cell genomes, was loaded into each replicate PCR. The purified libraries were quantified using a Qubit 3.0 fluorometer, sized with a Bioanalyzer 2100, and then quantified again using the KAPA Library Quantification kit. Each immunoSEQ 96-well plate was sequenced on its own single-read 150-cycle Illumina NextSeq 550 flow cell. As for the original processing: The immunoSEQ output contained only junctional sequences without quality scores, so filtering could not match that applied to full-length reads. To assign V/J genes and CDR3, sequences were annotated using PyIR, a Python wrapper for IgBLAST v1.9, with IMGT germline references. Reads were removed for weak V/J assignments (E-value above 1e-6), missing CDR3, stop codons, out-of-frame junctions, or ambiguous translated residues. V3J clonotypes were defined as sequences sharing the same inferred V gene, J gene, and CDR3 amino acid sequence. To compute the percentage overlap between repertoires, the number of shared unique clonotypes was divided by the size of the smaller repertoire. RTK rarefaction, the Chao1 estimator, and Recon v2.1 estimates of unobserved clonotypes were used to assess repertoire richness. OLGA was used to compute generation probabilities for all TCRbeta clonotypes that the gDNA method yielded from a handful of donors. Sourced from immuneACCESS, this table was stored by TCRdb with only in-frame sequences that have V and J called. A share of the clones is absent; for the studies checked, an unresolved V gene accounts for under half, and the remainder has no known explanation. V, J and clone size were drawn from that table, and D and trimming were deduced from the DNA. The sample table contains some 1.5 million clones; only one count was recorded for about 96% of them. The ten most abundant clones make up 1.2% of the sample.

Trimming takes 4 bases from V and 3 bases from J, and the germline ends sit 11 bases apart. CDR1 and CDR2 were assigned from the germline V gene (reference sequence) as SGHNT and YYREEE. There are 13 amino acids in the CDR3, from cysteine to phenylalanine inclusive. Kept here is only the CDR3 DNA, which spans 39 bases and is read in frame from base 1. The V gene is TRBV5-4 and the J gene is TRBJ2-7, with no D gene named confidently. The sequencing sample was made of naive CD4+ T cells sorted from blood. Explained via the paper, the cell subset or site label denotes: CD45RA+ positively selected. The receptor was isolated from a young man in good health. The CDR3: CASSKGYSYEQYF. The DNA is as follows: TGTGCCAGCAGCAAGGGTTACAGCTACGAGCAGTACTTC.